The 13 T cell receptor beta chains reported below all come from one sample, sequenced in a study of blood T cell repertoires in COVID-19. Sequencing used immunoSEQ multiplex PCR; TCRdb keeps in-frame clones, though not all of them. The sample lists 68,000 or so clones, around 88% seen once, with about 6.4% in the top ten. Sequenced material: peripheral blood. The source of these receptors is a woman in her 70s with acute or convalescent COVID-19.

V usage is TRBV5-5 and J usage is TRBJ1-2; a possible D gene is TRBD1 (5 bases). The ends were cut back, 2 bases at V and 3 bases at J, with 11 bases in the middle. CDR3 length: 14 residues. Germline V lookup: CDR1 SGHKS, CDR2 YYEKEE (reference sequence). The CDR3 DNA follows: TGTGCCAGCAGCTTATTCAAGACAGACTATGGCTACACCTTC. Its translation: CASSLFKTDYGYTF.

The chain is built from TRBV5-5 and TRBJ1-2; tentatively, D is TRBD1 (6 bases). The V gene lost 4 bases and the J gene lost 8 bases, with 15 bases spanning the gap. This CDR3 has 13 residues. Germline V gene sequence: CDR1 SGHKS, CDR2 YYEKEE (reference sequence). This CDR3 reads CASSQGGVGGYTF. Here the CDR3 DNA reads TGTGCCAGCAGCCAAGGGGGTGTCGGAGGCTACACCTTC.

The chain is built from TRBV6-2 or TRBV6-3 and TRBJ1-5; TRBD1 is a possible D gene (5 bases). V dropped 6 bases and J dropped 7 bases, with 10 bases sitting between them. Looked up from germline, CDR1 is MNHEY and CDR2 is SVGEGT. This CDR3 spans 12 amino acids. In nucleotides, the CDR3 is TGTGCCAGCAGCACCGGGGGACAGCCCCAGCATTTT. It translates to CASSTGGQPQHF.

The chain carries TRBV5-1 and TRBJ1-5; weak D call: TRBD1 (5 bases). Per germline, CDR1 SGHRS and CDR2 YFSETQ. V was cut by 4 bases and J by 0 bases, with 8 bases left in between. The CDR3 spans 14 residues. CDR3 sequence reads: CASSPDNSNQPQHF. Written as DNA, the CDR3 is TGCGCCAGCAGCCCGGACAATAGCAATCAGCCCCAGCATTTT.

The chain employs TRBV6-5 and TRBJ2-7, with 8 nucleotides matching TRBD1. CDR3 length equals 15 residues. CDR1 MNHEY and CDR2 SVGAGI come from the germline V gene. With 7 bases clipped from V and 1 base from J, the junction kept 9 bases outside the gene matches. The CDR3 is CASTYSGTGSYEQYF. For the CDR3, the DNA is TGTGCCAGCACTTATTCGGGGACAGGTTCCTACGAGCAGTACTTC.

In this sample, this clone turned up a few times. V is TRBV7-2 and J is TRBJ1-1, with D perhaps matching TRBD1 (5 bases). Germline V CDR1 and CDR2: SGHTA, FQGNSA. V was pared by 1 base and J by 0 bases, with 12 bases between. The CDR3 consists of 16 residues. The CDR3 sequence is CASSLGGRGMNTEAFF. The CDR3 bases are TGTGCCAGCAGCTTAGGGGGCCGGGGGATGAACACTGAAGCTTTCTTT.

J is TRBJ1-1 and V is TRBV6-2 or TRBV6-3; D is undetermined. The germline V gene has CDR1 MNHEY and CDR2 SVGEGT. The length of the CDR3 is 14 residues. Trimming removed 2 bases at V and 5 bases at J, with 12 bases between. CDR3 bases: TGTGCCAGCAGTTACGCCGCCTCGGGGACTGAAGCTTTCTTT. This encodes CASSYAASGTEAFF.

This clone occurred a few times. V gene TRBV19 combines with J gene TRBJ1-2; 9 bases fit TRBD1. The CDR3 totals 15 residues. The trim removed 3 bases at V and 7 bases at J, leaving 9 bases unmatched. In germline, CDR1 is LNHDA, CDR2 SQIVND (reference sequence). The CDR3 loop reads CASSILRQGDVGYTF. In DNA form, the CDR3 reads TGTGCCAGTAGTATCCTCCGACAGGGGGACGTTGGCTACACCTTC.

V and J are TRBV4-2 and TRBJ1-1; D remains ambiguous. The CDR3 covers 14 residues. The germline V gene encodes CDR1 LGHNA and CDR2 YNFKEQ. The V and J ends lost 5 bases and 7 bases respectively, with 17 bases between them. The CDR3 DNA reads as TGTGCCAGCAGCGTTAAATGGGGAGATGGTGAAGCTTTCTTT. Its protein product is CASSVKWGDGEAFF.

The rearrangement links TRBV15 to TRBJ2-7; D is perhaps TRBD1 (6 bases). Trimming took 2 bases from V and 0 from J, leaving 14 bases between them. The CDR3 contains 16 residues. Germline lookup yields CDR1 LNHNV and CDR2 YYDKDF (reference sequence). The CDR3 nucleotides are TGTGCCACCAGCAGATTCCAGACAGGAGCCTCCTACGAGCAGTACTTC. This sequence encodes CATSRFQTGASYEQYF.

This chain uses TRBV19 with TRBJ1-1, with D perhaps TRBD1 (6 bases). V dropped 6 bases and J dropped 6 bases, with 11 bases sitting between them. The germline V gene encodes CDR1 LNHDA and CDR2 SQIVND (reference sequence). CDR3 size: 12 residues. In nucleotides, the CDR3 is TGTGCCAGTAGCGGACAGATTGCTGAAGCTTTCTTT. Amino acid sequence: CASSGQIAEAFF.

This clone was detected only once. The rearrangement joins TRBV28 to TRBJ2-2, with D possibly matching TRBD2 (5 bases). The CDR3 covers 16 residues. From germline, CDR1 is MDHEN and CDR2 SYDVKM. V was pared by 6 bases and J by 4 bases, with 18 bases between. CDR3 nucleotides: TGTGCCAGCAGCTTAAAACGCGGGCCGGGCACCGGGGAGCTGTTTTTT. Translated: CASSLKRGPGTGELFF.

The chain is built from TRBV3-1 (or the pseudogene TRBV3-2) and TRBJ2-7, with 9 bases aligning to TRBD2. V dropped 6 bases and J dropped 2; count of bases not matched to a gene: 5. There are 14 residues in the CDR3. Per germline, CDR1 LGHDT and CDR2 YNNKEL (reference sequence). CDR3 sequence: CASRYSGGTYEQYF. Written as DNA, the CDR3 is TGTGCCAGCAGGTACAGCGGGGGGACCTACGAGCAGTACTTC.